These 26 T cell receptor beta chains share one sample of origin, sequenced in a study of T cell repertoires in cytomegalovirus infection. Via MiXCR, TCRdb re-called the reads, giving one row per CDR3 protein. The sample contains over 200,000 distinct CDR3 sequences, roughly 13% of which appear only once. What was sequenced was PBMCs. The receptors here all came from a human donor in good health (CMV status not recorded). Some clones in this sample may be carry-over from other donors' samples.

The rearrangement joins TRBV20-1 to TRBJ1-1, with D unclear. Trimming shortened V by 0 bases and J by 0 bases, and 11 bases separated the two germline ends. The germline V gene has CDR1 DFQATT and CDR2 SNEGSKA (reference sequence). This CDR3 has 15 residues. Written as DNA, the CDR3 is TGCAGTGCTAGAGATTTGGACCTCTTGAACACTGAAGCTTTCTTT. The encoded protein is CSARDLDLLNTEAFF.

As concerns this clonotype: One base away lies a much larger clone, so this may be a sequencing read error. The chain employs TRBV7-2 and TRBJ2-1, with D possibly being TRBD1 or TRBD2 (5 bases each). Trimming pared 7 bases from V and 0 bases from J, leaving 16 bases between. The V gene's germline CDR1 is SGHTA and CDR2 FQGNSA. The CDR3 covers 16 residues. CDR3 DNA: TGTGCCAGCATCTCCGGATCAGGGAGCTCCTACAATGAGCAGTTCTTC. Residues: CASISGSGSSYNEQFF.

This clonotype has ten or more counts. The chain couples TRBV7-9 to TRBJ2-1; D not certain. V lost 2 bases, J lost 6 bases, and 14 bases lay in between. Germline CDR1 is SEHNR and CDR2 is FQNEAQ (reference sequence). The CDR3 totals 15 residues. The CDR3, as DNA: TGTGCCAGCAGCTTACCTCGTCGATTGGGCAATGAGCAGTTCTTC. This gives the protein CASSLPRRLGNEQFF.

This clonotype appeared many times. CDR3 sequence (DNA): TGTGCCAGCAGCTTAGCGTGGGAGCTACCGCAAGAGACCCAGTACTTC. It specifies CASSLAWELPQETQYF. The chain is built from TRBV7-8 and TRBJ2-5; D might be TRBD2 (5 bases). CDR1 is SGHVS and CDR2 is FQNEAQ in the germline V gene. The CDR3 totals 16 residues. Trimming cost V 0 bases and J 2 bases, with 13 bases left between them.

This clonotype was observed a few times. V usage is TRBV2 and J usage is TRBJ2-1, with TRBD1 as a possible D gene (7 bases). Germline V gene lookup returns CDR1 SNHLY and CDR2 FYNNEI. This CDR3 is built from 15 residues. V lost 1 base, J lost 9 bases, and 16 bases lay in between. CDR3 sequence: CASSEVQGTAGEQFF. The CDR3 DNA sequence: TGTGCCAGCAGTGAAGTACAGGGGACTGCGGGTGAGCAGTTCTTC.

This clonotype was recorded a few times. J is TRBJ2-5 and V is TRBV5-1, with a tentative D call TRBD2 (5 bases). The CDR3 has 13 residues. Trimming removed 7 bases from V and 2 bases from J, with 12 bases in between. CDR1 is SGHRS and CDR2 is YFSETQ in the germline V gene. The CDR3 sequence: CASGTGIQETQYF. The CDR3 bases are TGCGCCAGCGGAACGGGGATTCAAGAGACCCAGTACTTC.

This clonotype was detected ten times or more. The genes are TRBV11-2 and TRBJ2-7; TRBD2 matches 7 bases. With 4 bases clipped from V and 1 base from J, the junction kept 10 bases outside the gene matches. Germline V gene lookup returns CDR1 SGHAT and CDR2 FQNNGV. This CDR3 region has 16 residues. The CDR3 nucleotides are TGTGCCAGCAGCTGGCCTGGGGCTAGCGGTTCCTACGAGCAGTACTTC. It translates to CASSWPGASGSYEQYF.

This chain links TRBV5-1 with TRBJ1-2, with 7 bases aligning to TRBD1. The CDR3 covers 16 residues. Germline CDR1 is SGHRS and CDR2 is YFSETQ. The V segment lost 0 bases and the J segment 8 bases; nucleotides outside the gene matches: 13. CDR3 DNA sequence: TGCGCCAGCAGCTTGGCGACTGGTGACAGGGTGCGAGGCTACACCTTC. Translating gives CASSLATGDRVRGYTF.

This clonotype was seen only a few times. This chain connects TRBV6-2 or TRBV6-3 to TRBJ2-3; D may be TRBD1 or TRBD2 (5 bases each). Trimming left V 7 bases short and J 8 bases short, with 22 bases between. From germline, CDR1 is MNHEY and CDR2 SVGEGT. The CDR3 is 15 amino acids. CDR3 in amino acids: CASIGLGFGAGTQYF. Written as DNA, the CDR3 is TGTGCCAGCATCGGGTTGGGATTTGGGGCGGGTACGCAGTATTTT.

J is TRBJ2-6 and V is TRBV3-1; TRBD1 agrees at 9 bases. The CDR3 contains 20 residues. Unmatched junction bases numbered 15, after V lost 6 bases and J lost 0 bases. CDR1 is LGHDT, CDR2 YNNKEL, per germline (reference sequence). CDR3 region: CASRKASQGALTSGANVLTF. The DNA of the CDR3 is TGTGCCAGCAGGAAAGCCTCACAGGGGGCCCTTACCTCTGGGGCCAACGTCCTGACTTTC.

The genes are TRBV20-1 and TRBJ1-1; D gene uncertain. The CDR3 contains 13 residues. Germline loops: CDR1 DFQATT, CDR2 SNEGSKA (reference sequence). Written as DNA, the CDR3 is TGCAAGCAGGCACCTGGTTTCGGCACTGAAGCTTTCTTT. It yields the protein CKQAPGFGTEAFF.

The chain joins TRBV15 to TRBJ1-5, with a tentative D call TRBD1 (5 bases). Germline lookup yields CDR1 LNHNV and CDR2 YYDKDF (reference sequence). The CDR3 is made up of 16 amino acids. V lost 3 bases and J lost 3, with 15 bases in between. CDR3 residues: CATSSGQGEINQPQHF. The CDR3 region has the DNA TGTGCCACCAGCAGCGGGCAGGGAGAGATCAATCAGCCCCAGCATTTT.

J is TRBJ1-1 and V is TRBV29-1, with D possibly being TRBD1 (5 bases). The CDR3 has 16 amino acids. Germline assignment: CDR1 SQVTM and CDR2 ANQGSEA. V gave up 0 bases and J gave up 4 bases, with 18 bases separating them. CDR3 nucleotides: TGCAGCGTTGAAGATCCCCAGGTGCGTGGGGGCACTGAAGCTTTCTTT. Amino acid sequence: CSVEDPQVRGGTEAFF.

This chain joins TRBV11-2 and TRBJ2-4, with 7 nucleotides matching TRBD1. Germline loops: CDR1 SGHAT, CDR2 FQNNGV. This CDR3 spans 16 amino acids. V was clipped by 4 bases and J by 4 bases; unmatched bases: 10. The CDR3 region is CASSSPLQGTKNIQYF. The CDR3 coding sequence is TGTGCCAGCAGCTCCCCTTTACAGGGGACAAAAAACATTCAGTACTTC.

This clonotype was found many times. CDR3 in DNA: TGTGCCAGCAGATGGACTAGCGGGAGTAATGAGCAGTTCTTC. It yields the protein CASRWTSGSNEQFF. V and J are TRBV6-2 or TRBV6-3 and TRBJ2-1; 13 nucleotides match TRBD2. Losses at the gene ends were 6 bases for V and 7 bases for J; bases not matched to a gene: 3. The CDR3 runs 14 residues. Germline-derived CDR1 and CDR2 are MNHEY and SVGEGT.

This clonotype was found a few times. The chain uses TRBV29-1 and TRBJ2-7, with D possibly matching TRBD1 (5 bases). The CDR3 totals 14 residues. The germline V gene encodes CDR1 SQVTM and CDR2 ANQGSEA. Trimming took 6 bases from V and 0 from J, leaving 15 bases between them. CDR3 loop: CSVGSPDISYEQYF. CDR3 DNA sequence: TGCAGCGTCGGAAGTCCGGACATCTCCTACGAGCAGTACTTC.

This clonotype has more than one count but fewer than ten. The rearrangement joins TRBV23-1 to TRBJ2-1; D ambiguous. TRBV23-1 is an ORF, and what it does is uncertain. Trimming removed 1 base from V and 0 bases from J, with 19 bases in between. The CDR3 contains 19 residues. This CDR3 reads CASSQLYPTHTDSYNEQFF. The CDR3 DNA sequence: TGCGCCAGCAGTCAATTGTATCCCACACACACGGACTCCTACAATGAGCAGTTCTTC.

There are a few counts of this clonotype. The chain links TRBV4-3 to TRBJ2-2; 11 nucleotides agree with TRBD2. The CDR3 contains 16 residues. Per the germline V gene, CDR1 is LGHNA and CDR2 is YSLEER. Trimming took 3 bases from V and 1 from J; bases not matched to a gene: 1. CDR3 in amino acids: CASSQGTSGNTGELFF. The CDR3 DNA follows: TGCGCCAGCAGCCAGGGGACTAGCGGGAACACCGGGGAGCTGTTTTTT.

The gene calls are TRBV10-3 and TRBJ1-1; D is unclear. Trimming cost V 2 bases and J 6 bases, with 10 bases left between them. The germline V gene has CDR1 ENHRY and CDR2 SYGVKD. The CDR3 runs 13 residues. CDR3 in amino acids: CAISEDWRAEAFF. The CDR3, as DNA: TGTGCCATCAGTGAGGACTGGAGGGCTGAAGCTTTCTTT.

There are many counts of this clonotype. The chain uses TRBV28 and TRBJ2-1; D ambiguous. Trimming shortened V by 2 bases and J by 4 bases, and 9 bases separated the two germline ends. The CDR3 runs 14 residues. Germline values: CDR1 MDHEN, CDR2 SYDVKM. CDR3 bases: TGTGCCAGCAGTTTACCAGAGAAATACAATGAGCAGTTCTTC. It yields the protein CASSLPEKYNEQFF. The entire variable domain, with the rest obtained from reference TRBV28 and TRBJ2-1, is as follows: DVKVTQSSRYLVKRTGEKVFLECVQDMDHENMFWYRQDPGLGLRLIYFSYDVKMKEKGDIPEGYSVSREKKERFSLILESASTNQTSMYLCASSLPEKYNEQFFGPGTRLTVL.

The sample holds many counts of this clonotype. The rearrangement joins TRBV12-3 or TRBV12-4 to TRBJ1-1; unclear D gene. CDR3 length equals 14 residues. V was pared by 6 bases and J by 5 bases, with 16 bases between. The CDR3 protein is CASRPGRAGTEAFF. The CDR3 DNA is TGTGCCAGCAGACCAGGACGGGCGGGGACTGAAGCTTTCTTT.

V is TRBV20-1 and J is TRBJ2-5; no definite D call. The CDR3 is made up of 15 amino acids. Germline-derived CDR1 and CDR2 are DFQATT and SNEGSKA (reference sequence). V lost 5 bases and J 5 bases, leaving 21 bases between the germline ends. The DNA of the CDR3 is TGCAGTGCTGCCCGACCCGTGGGGTCTGGGGAGACCCAGTACTTC. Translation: CSAARPVGSGETQYF.

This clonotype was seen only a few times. CDR3 nucleotides: TGTGCCAGCAGGAATGTGGGAGACGAGCAGTACTTC. Translating gives CASRNVGDEQYF. V and J are TRBV6-5 and TRBJ2-7; perhaps TRBD2 as D (5 bases). Trimming left V 6 bases short and J 5 bases short, with 11 bases between. The CDR3 length is 12 residues. Germline V gives CDR1 MNHEY, CDR2 SVGAGI.

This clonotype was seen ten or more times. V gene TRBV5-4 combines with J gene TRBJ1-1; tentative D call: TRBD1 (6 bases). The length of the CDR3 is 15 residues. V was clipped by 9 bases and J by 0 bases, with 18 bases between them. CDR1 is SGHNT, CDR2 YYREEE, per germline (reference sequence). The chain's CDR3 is CAIPGGPAMNTEAFF. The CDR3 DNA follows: TGTGCCATCCCTGGGGGGCCCGCAATGAACACTGAAGCTTTCTTT.

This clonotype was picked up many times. The CDR3: CSVGEAREKLFF. The CDR3, as DNA: TGCAGCGTTGGGGAAGCCAGGGAAAAACTGTTTTTT. This chain connects TRBV29-1 to TRBJ1-4, with D hard to call. Trimming pared 4 bases from V and 8 bases from J, leaving 11 bases between. The CDR3 runs 12 residues. Looked up from germline, CDR1 is SQVTM and CDR2 is ANQGSEA.

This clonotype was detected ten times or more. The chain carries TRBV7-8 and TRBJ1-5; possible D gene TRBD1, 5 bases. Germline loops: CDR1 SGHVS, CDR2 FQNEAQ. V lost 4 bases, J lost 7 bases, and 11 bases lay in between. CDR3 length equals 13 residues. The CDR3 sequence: CASSSREGQPQHF. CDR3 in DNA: TGTGCCAGCAGCTCCAGGGAGGGGCAGCCCCAGCATTTT.